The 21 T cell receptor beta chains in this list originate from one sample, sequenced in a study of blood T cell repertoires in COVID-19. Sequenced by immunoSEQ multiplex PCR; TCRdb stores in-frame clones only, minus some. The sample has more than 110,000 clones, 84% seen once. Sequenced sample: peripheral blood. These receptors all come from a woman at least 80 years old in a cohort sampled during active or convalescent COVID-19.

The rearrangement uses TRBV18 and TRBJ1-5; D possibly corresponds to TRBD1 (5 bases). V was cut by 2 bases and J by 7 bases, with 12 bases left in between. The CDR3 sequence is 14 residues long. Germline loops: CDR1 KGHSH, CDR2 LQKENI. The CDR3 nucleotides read TGTGCCAGCTCACCAGCCAGGGATGACCAGCCCCAGCATTTT. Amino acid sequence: CASSPARDDQPQHF.

CDR3 protein: CASSPRAGGLTDTQYF. The CDR3 DNA reads TGTGCCAGCAGCCCCCGGGCGGGGGGTCTCACAGATACGCAGTATTTT. The chain joins TRBV7-2 to TRBJ2-3; 8 positions match TRBD2. CDR1 SGHTA and CDR2 FQGNSA come from the germline V gene. The trim removed 5 bases at V and 2 bases at J, leaving 9 bases unmatched. This CDR3 region has 16 residues.

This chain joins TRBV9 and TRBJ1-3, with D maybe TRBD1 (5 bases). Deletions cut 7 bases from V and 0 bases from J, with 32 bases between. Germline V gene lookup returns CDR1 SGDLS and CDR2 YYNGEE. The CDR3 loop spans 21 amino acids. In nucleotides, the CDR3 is TGTGCCAGCCCGCTAATAACCTGCTTCAGACAGCTAATTAGCTCTGGAAACACCATATATTTT. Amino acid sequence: CASPLITCFRQLISSGNTIYF.

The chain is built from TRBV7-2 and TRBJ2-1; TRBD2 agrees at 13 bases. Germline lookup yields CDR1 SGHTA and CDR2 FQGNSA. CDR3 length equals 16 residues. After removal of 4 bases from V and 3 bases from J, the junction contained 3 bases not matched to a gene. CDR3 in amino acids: CASSWRLAGGYNEQFF. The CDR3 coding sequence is TGTGCCAGCAGCTGGCGACTAGCGGGGGGCTACAATGAGCAGTTCTTC. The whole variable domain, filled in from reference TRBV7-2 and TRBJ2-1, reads GAGVSQSPSNKVTEKGKDVELRCDPISGHTALYWYRQSLGQGLEFLIYFQGNSAPDKSGLPSDRFSAERTGGSVSTLTIQRTQQEDSAVYLCASSWRLAGGYNEQFFGPGTRLTVL.

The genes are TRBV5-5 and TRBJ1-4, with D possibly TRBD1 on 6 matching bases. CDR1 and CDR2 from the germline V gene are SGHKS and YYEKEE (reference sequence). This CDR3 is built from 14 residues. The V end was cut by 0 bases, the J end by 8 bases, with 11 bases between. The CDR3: CASSLDGGGEKLFF. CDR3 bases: TGTGCCAGCAGCTTGGATGGGGGCGGCGAAAAACTGTTTTTT.

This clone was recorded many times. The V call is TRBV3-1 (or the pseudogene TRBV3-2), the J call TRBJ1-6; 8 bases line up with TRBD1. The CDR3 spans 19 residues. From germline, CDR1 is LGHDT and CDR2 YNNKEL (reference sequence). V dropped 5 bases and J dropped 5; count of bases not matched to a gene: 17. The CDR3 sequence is CASSSKTVPGGIDNSPLHF. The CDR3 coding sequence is TGTGCCAGCAGCTCAAAAACAGTCCCAGGGGGCATTGATAATTCACCCCTCCACTTT.

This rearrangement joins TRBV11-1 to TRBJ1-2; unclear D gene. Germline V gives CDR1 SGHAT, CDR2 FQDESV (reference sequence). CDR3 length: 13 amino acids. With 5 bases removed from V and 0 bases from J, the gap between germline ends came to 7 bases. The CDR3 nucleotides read TGTGCCAGCAGCGGCCGGGCTAACTATGGCTACACCTTC. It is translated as CASSGRANYGYTF.

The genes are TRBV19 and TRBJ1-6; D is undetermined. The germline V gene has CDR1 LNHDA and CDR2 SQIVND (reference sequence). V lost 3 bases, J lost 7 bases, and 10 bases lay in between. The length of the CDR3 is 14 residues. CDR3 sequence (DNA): TGTGCCAGTAGTATCGCTCTAAGAAATTCACCCCTCCACTTT. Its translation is CASSIALRNSPLHF.

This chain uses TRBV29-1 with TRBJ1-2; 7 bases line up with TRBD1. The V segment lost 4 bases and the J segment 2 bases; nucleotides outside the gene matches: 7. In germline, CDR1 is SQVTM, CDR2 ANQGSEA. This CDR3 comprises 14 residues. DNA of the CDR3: TGCAGCGTTGTCCAGGCCAGGGGGAACTATGGCTACACCTTC. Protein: CSVVQARGNYGYTF.

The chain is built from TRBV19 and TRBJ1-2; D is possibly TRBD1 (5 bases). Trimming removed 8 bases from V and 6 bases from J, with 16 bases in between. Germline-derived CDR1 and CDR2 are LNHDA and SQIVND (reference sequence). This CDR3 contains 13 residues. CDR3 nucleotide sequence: TGTGCCAGTGCCCTTCAGGGAAGGCATGGCTACACCTTC. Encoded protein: CASALQGRHGYTF.

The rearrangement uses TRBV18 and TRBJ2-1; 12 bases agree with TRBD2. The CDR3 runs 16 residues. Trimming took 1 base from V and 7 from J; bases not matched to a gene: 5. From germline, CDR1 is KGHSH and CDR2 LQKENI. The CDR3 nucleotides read TGTGCCAGCTCACCACAGACTAGCGGGGGCGAGAATGAGCAGTTCTTC. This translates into CASSPQTSGGENEQFF.

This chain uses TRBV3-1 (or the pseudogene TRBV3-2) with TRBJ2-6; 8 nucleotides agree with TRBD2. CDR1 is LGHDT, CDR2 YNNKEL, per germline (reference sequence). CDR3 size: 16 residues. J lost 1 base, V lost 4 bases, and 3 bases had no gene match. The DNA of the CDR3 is TGTGCCAGCAGCCCCCGACTAGCGTCTGGGGCCAACGTCCTGACTTTC. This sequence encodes CASSPRLASGANVLTF.

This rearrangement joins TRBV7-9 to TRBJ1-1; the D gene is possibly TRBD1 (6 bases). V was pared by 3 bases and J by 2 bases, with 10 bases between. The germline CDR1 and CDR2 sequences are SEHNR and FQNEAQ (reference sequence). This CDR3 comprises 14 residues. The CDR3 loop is CASSFYRENTEAFF. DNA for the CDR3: TGTGCCAGCAGCTTTTACAGGGAAAACACTGAAGCTTTCTTT.

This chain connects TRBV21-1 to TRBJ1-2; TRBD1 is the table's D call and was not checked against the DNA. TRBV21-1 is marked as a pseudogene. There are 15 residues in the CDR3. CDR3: CASSSGDRTFYGYTF. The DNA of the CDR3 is TGTGCCAGCAGCTCTGGGGACAGGACCTTCTATGGCTACACCTTC.

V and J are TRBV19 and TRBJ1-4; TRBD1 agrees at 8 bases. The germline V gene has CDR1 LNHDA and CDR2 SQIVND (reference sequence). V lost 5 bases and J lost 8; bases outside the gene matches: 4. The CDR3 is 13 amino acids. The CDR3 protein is CASSPRDREKLFF. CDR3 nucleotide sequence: TGTGCCAGTAGTCCCCGGGACAGGGAAAAACTGTTTTTT. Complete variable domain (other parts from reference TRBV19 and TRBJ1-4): DGGITQSPKYLFRKEGQNVTLSCEQNLNHDAMYWYRQDPGQGLRLIYYSQIVNDFQKGDIAEGYSVSREKKESFPLTVTSAQKNPTAFYLCASSPRDREKLFFGSGTQLSVL.

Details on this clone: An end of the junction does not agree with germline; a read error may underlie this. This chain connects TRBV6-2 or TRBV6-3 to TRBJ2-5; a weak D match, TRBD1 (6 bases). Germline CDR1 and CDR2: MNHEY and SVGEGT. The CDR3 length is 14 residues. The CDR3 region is CAGSYSHRAETQYF. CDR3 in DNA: TGTGCCGGCAGTTACTCGCACAGGGCAGAGACCCAGTACTTC.

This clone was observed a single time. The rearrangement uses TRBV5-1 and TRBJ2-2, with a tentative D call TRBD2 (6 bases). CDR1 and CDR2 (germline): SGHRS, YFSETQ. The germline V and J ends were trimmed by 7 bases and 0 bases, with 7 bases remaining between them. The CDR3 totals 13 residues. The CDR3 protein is CASSGANTGELFF. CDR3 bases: TGCGCCAGCTCGGGGGCGAACACCGGGGAGCTGTTTTTT.

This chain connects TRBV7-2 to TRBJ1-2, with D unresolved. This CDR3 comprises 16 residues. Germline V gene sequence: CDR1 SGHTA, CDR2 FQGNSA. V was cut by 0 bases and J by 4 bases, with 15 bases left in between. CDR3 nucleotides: TGTGCCAGCAGCTTAGCCGTGGGAGAGATTATCTATGGCTACACCTTC. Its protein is CASSLAVGEIIYGYTF. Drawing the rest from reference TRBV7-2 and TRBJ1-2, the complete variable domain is GAGVSQSPSNKVTEKGKDVELRCDPISGHTALYWYRQSLGQGLEFLIYFQGNSAPDKSGLPSDRFSAERTGGSVSTLTIQRTQQEDSAVYLCASSLAVGEIIYGYTFGSGTRLTVV.

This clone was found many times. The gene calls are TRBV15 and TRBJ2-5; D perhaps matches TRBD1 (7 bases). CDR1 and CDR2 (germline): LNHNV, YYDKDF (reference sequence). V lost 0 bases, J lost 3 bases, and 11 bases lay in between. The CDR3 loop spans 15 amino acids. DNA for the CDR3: TGTGCCACCAGCAGAGACAGGGGGGAAGAAGAGACCCAGTACTTC. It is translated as CATSRDRGEEETQYF.

The CDR3 is CASSTTGGNTEAFF. Here the CDR3 DNA reads TGTGCCAGTAGCACGACAGGGGGAAACACTGAAGCTTTCTTT. The gene calls are TRBV9 and TRBJ1-1; the match to TRBD1 covers 9 bases. The CDR3 consists of 14 residues. The germline V gene has CDR1 SGDLS and CDR2 YYNGEE. Germline trimming cut 8 bases from V and 2 bases from J; bases unmatched to any gene: 7.

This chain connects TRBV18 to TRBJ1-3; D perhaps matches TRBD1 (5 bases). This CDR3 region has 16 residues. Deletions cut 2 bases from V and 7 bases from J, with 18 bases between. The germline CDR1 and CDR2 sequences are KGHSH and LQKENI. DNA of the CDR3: TGTGCCAGCTCACCAAACCGGGACGGAGGAGGGAACACCATATATTTT. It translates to CASSPNRDGGGNTIYF.